These 5 T cell receptor beta chains share one sample of origin, sequenced in a study of T-cell reconstitution after alpha-beta-depleted transplantation in children (dated by TCRdb to the mid-2010s). According to the study, the label for this sample's treatment or condition signals: allogeneic hematopoietic cell transplantation with graft depleted of TCRalphabeta T cells and CD19 B cells. The library was made by PCR. TCRdb shows the sequencer as Illumina HiSeq 2500. TCR library preparation used molecular barcoding, with unique molecular identifiers applied to normalize quantification of the TCRbeta repertoire. In TCRdb, the public reads were trimmed at Q25 with fastp and aligned with MiXCR, with productive beta chains retained. CDR3 protein sequences are deduplicated, and each keeps its most common genes and DNA. The sample table lists about 900,000 distinct CDR3 sequences, about 29% of them with a count of one. The ten largest account for 28% of the sample.

The specimen was PBMCs, mostly from graft donor cells, collected 360 days after TCRalphabeta/CD19-depleted stem cell transplant. The receptors here all came from a boy less than two years old who had a stem cell transplant for SCID, so the T cells may come from the graft donor.

The chain links TRBV7-2 to TRBJ2-3; TRBD1 aligns across 7 bases. The V gene's germline CDR1 is SGHTA and CDR2 FQGNSA. The CDR3 has 20 residues. Germline trimming cut 1 base from V and 5 bases from J; bases unmatched to any gene: 21. The CDR3 reads CASSLGRVVVQGPSGDTQYF. The DNA of the CDR3 is TGTGCCAGCAGCTTAGGGCGCGTGGTTGTACAGGGGCCCTCGGGAGATACGCAGTATTTT. The full variable domain, rest sourced from reference TRBV7-2 and TRBJ2-3, is GAGVSQSPSNKVTEKGKDVELRCDPISGHTALYWYRQSLGQGLEFLIYFQGNSAPDKSGLPSDRFSAERTGGSVSTLTIQRTQQEDSAVYLCASSLGRVVVQGPSGDTQYFGPGTRLTVL.

The CDR3 loop is CASAPSPSAYEQYF. For the CDR3, the DNA is TGCGCCAGCGCCCCCAGTCCCTCGGCCTACGAGCAGTACTTC. V is TRBV5-1 and J is TRBJ2-7; D gene unclear. The V end was cut by 7 bases, the J end by 2 bases, with 16 bases between. The CDR3 sequence is 14 residues long. Germline V gives CDR1 SGHRS, CDR2 YFSETQ.

This clonotype was observed a few times. The rearrangement joins TRBV5-1 to TRBJ2-5; the D is unclear. Germline V gene sequence: CDR1 SGHRS, CDR2 YFSETQ. V was pared by 7 bases and J by 0 bases, with 10 bases between. The CDR3 is 13 residues long. The DNA for the CDR3 is TGCGCCAGCGCCGCTGACCACCAAGAGACCCAGTACTTC. It yields the protein CASAADHQETQYF.

V and J are TRBV15 and TRBJ2-2, with D perhaps TRBD1 or TRBD2 (5 bases each). The germline V and J ends were trimmed by 2 bases and 2 bases, with 15 bases remaining between them. CDR1 is LNHNV and CDR2 is YYDKDF in the germline V gene (reference sequence). The CDR3 extends over 17 amino acids. CDR3 sequence reads: CATSRSPGPLNTGELFF. CDR3 nucleotide sequence: TGTGCCACCAGCAGATCTCCGGGACCCCTCAACACCGGGGAGCTGTTTTTT.

This clonotype has just a few counts. The genes are TRBV7-8 and TRBJ2-3; 8 bases line up with TRBD1. The J segment lost 6 bases and the V segment lost 8 bases, leaving 16 bases of the junction unmatched. This CDR3 comprises 16 residues. In germline, CDR1 is SGHVS, CDR2 FQNEAQ. CDR3 sequence (DNA): TGTGCCAGCGGCTATCGTGGGACAGGAGGTTGGGATACGCAGTATTTT. Encoded protein: CASGYRGTGGWDTQYF. The full variable domain, with the rest looked up from reference TRBV7-8 and TRBJ2-3, is GAGVSQSPRYKVAKRGQDVALRCDPISGHVSLFWYQQALGQGPEFLTYFQNEAQLDKSGLPSDRFFAERPEGSVSTLKIQRTQQEDSAVYLCASGYRGTGGWDTQYFGPGTRLTVL.